The 14 T cell receptor beta chains presented below share a single source sample, sequenced in a study of T-cell memory formation after mild COVID-19. Via MiXCR, TCRdb re-called the 5' RACE reads, giving one row per CDR3 protein. Of about 560,000 distinct CDR3 sequences listed, about a sixth were seen once; the top ten hold 12%. Sequencing was carried out using PBMCs or a T cell subset sorted from them (not recorded which). Receptors were obtained from an adult woman who had mild COVID-19 (a few samples of this study predate the infection). Cell type and time point are not known.

This chain joins TRBV20-1 and TRBJ2-3; TRBD2 matches 14 bases. Germline CDR1 is DFQATT and CDR2 is SNEGSKA (reference sequence). J gave up 1 base and V 6 bases, and 3 bases lay outside the gene matches. The CDR3 runs to 15 residues. The DNA of the CDR3 is TGCAGTGCCATGACTAGCGGGAGGGGCACAGATACGCAGTATTTT. Encoded protein: CSAMTSGRGTDTQYF.

This clonotype occurred many times. This CDR3 is CASSYSVDGELFF. The DNA of the CDR3 is TGTGCCAGTAGTTACTCCGTGGACGGGGAGCTGTTTTTT. The chain recombines TRBV19 with TRBJ2-2; no reliable D call. CDR1 is LNHDA, CDR2 SQIVND, per germline (reference sequence). This CDR3 comprises 13 residues. V was pared by 5 bases and J by 7 bases, with 11 bases between.

The chain uses TRBV5-4 and TRBJ2-5; either TRBD1 or TRBD2 may supply D (5 bases each). Deletions cut 4 bases from V and 5 bases from J, with 12 bases between. Germline values: CDR1 SGHNT, CDR2 YYREEE (reference sequence). CDR3 length equals 13 residues. The DNA of the CDR3 is TGTGCCAGCAGCAGGGACCCACCGGAGACCCAGTACTTC. It specifies CASSRDPPETQYF.

A few counts support this clonotype. The chain couples TRBV20-1 to TRBJ2-5; possible D gene TRBD2, 5 bases. CDR1 and CDR2 (germline): DFQATT, SNEGSKA (reference sequence). V was shortened by 2 bases and J by 3 bases, with 19 bases between the two germline ends. The CDR3 has 16 residues. DNA of the CDR3: TGCAGTGCTAGATTAGGGAGACTCGGCCTCAAAGAGACCCAGTACTTC. Encoded protein: CSARLGRLGLKETQYF.

The rearrangement links TRBV29-1 to TRBJ2-6; 8 nucleotides align to TRBD2. This CDR3 contains 16 residues. The V gene's germline CDR1 is SQVTM and CDR2 ANQGSEA. V lost 1 base to trimming and J lost 3 bases; unmatched junction nucleotides: 5. The DNA for the CDR3 is TGCAGCGTTGAAGGATCGGGGGGGCTTGGGGCCAACGTCCTGACTTTC. Its translation is CSVEGSGGLGANVLTF.

This clonotype was seen many times. The chain recombines TRBV5-1 with TRBJ2-1; TRBD1 agrees at 8 bases. CDR1 and CDR2 (germline): SGHRS, YFSETQ. The CDR3 runs to 16 residues. Germline trimming cut 3 bases from V and 7 bases from J; bases unmatched to any gene: 12. The CDR3 region is CASSSWTGHSENEQFF. DNA for the CDR3: TGCGCCAGCAGCTCCTGGACAGGGCATTCTGAAAATGAGCAGTTCTTC.

This clonotype was counted once. J is TRBJ2-3 and V is TRBV7-2; the D is unclear. V lost 5 bases, J lost 2 bases, and 20 bases lay in between. The CDR3 consists of 17 residues. Germline V lookup: CDR1 SGHTA, CDR2 FQGNSA. CDR3 nucleotides: TGTGCCAGCAGCCCCCGACTGCCGTGGTCGGACACAGATACGCAGTATTTT. This gives the protein CASSPRLPWSDTDTQYF.

The rearrangement uses TRBV5-6 and TRBJ2-3; 10 positions match TRBD2. Germline loops: CDR1 SGHDT, CDR2 YYEEEE. With 2 bases clipped from V and 2 bases from J, the junction kept 14 bases outside the gene matches. The CDR3 sequence is 19 residues long. The CDR3 spells CASSFWTSGKQRITDTQYF. The CDR3 nucleotides read TGTGCCAGCAGCTTTTGGACTAGCGGCAAACAACGAATCACAGATACGCAGTATTTT.

This clonotype was recorded many times. The chain is built from TRBV4-2 and TRBJ2-7; 8 positions agree with TRBD2. The V segment lost 4 bases and the J segment 2 bases; nucleotides outside the gene matches: 7. The germline CDR1 and CDR2 sequences are LGHNA and YNFKEQ. The CDR3 extends over 15 amino acids. As DNA, the CDR3 is TGTGCCAGCAGCCTCCAGCGGGAGCAAACCTACGAGCAGTACTTC. This translates into CASSLQREQTYEQYF.

This chain connects TRBV24-1 to TRBJ2-2; 14 nucleotides match TRBD2. V was pared by 3 bases and J by 1 base, with 6 bases of the junction left unmatched. CDR1 is KGHDR, CDR2 SFDVKD, per germline. This CDR3 has 19 residues. The CDR3 DNA reads TGTGCCACCAGTGATGCCGGGACTAGCGGGGGCTGGAACACCGGGGAGCTGTTTTTT. Protein sequence: CATSDAGTSGGWNTGELFF.

This clonotype was seen only a few times. V gene TRBV6-6 combines with J gene TRBJ1-1, with D tentatively TRBD1 (5 bases). The CDR3 consists of 14 residues. Germline V CDR1 and CDR2: MNHNY, SVGAGI (reference sequence). Trimming removed 2 bases from V and 1 base from J, with 8 bases in between. This CDR3 reads CASSYAGGNTEAFF. CDR3 coding DNA: TGTGCCAGCAGTTACGCGGGGGGGAACACTGAAGCTTTCTTT.

This clonotype was counted only a few times. This rearrangement joins TRBV5-4 to TRBJ2-7; 10 nucleotides line up with TRBD1. This CDR3 comprises 14 residues. The ends lost 3 bases at V and 6 bases at J; junction bases unmatched: 6. Germline assignment: CDR1 SGHNT and CDR2 YYREEE (reference sequence). CDR3 residues: CASSYTGTGAEQYF. The CDR3, as DNA: TGTGCCAGCAGCTACACCGGGACAGGGGCCGAGCAGTACTTC.

This rearrangement joins TRBV14 to TRBJ2-1; weak D call: TRBD1 (5 bases). CDR3 size: 17 residues. V was clipped by 4 bases and J by 0 bases, with 16 bases between them. The germline V gene has CDR1 SGHDN and CDR2 FVKESK. Here the CDR3 reads CASSRRTTMSSYNEQFF. The CDR3 DNA sequence: TGTGCCAGCAGCCGTAGGACAACCATGAGCTCCTACAATGAGCAGTTCTTC.

The J gene is TRBJ1-5, the V gene TRBV12-3 or TRBV12-4, with a tentative D call TRBD1 (5 bases). There are 18 residues in the CDR3. The V gene lost 6 bases and the J gene lost 0 bases, with 21 bases spanning the gap. CDR3 sequence: CASSSRTGTPYSNQPQHF. The CDR3 DNA reads TGTGCCAGCAGCTCAAGGACGGGGACTCCTTATAGCAATCAGCCCCAGCATTTT.